This entry lists 26 T cell receptor beta chains sequenced from one sample in a study of identical twins. Via MiXCR, TCRdb re-called the 5' RACE reads, giving one row per CDR3 protein. The top ten hold under 3.5% of the sample, which has 550,000 to 700,000 distinct CDR3 sequences, 9.6% seen once. This sample also appeared in a second study, on yellow fever vaccine responses in identical twins.

The sequenced sample was PBMCs. These TCRs come from a young woman in good health.

The rearrangement links TRBV2 to TRBJ1-2; unclear D gene. The CDR3 is 14 amino acids. Germline assignment: CDR1 SNHLY and CDR2 FYNNEI. V lost 6 bases and J lost 7, with 18 bases in between. The CDR3 here is CASRSQTEVRGYTF. CDR3 bases: TGTGCCAGCAGGTCCCAAACAGAGGTTCGTGGCTACACCTTC.

The V call is TRBV4-3, the J call TRBJ2-1; 10 nucleotides align to TRBD2. Trimming took 0 bases from V and 9 from J; bases not matched to a gene: 8. The V gene's germline CDR1 is LGHNA and CDR2 YSLEER. The CDR3 extends over 16 amino acids. CDR3 nucleotides: TGCGCCAGCAGCCAAGATCGGGCTAGCGGGAGAAGTGAGCAGTTCTTC. Amino acids: CASSQDRASGRSEQFF.

In its sample, this clonotype was seen many times. The chain combines TRBV12-3 or TRBV12-4 with TRBJ1-3, with 7 bases that match TRBD1. This CDR3 is 16 amino acids long. V shed 7 bases and J 0 bases; nucleotides not matched to a gene: 9. As DNA, the CDR3 is TGTGCCAGCATCCCGGGACAGACGTCCTCTGGAAACACCATATATTTT. This gives the protein CASIPGQTSSGNTIYF.

The sample holds many counts of this clonotype. The CDR3 loop is CASSFSRGLAYEQYF. Written as DNA, the CDR3 is TGTGCCAGCAGTTTCTCCCGGGGACTGGCCTACGAGCAGTACTTC. The chain uses TRBV27 and TRBJ2-7; tentatively, D is TRBD2 (6 bases). Trimming took 3 bases from V and 2 from J, leaving 14 bases between them. The CDR3 contains 15 residues. Germline CDR1 reads MNHEY; CDR2 reads SMNVEV (reference sequence).

This clonotype came up a few times. This chain links TRBV7-9 with TRBJ1-1; D might be TRBD1 (6 bases). The CDR3 consists of 15 residues. The V gene lost 3 bases and the J gene lost 1 base, with 12 bases spanning the gap. CDR1 and CDR2 from the germline V gene are SEHNR and FQNEAQ (reference sequence). The chain's CDR3 is CASSLSQGENTEAFF. The CDR3, as DNA: TGTGCCAGCAGCTTGTCACAGGGAGAGAACACTGAAGCTTTCTTT.

This clonotype was observed at least ten times. The chain links TRBV7-2 to TRBJ1-2, with TRBD1 as a possible D gene (5 bases). V gave up 7 bases and J gave up 5 bases, with 20 bases separating them. Germline V CDR1 and CDR2: SGHTA, FQGNSA. This CDR3 is built from 15 residues. CDR3 sequence: CASTLIFGTYYGYTF. The DNA for the CDR3 is TGTGCCAGCACATTAATTTTCGGGACCTATTATGGCTACACCTTC.

The chain employs TRBV12-5 and TRBJ2-7; D unresolved. V was pared by 7 bases and J by 2 bases, with 15 bases between. This CDR3 has 14 residues. Looked up from germline, CDR1 is LGHNT and CDR2 is FRNRAP. In nucleotides, the CDR3 is TGTGCTAGTGCCTTGGGCAGTGACCCCTACGAGCAGTACTTC. Protein sequence: CASALGSDPYEQYF.

In its sample, this clonotype was seen a few times. The chain has TRBV27 and TRBJ2-2; the match to TRBD1 covers 7 bases. The ends lost 0 bases at V and 6 bases at J; junction bases unmatched: 16. This CDR3 spans 19 amino acids. CDR1 and CDR2 (germline): MNHEY, SMNVEV (reference sequence). This chain's CDR3 is CASSLSRGKGASFPGELFF. CDR3 bases: TGTGCCAGCAGTTTATCGCGTGGAAAGGGGGCATCATTTCCCGGGGAGCTGTTTTTT.

This clonotype was observed once. Given a much more abundant clone one base away, this may be a read error. The CDR3 DNA is TGCAGCGTTCGGGACGGGAGAATTGAGCAGTTCTTC. Translation: CSVRDGRIEQFF. The chain has TRBV29-1 and TRBJ2-1, with D perhaps matching TRBD2 (6 bases). The CDR3 totals 12 residues. The V end was cut by 5 bases, the J end by 9 bases, with 14 bases between. Germline V lookup: CDR1 SQVTM, CDR2 ANQGSEA.

V and J are TRBV6-2 or TRBV6-3 and TRBJ2-7; tentatively, D is TRBD1 (7 bases). The CDR3 length is 15 residues. Per germline, CDR1 MNHEY and CDR2 SVGEGT. Trimming left V 8 bases short and J 0 bases short, with 17 bases between. The CDR3 region is CASDPGDRVSYEQYF. The CDR3 DNA reads as TGTGCCAGCGATCCGGGGGACAGAGTCTCCTACGAGCAGTACTTC.

This clonotype was detected many times. This chain uses TRBV12-5 with TRBJ2-2; the D gene is possibly TRBD2 (7 bases). Germline lookup yields CDR1 LGHNT and CDR2 FRNRAP. CDR3 length: 16 amino acids. V dropped 5 bases and J dropped 5 bases, with 18 bases sitting between them. CDR3 sequence reads: CASGTEKGGGTGELFF. CDR3 DNA sequence: TGTGCTAGTGGTACAGAAAAGGGGGGGGGAACCGGGGAGCTGTTTTTT.

The chain uses TRBV27 and TRBJ1-4, with a tentative D call TRBD1 (5 bases). The V end was cut by 3 bases, the J end by 5 bases, with 10 bases between. Germline V gene sequence: CDR1 MNHEY, CDR2 SMNVEV (reference sequence). There are 14 residues in the CDR3. The CDR3 sequence is CASSLGTGNEKLFF. The CDR3 DNA reads as TGTGCCAGCAGTTTGGGGACGGGGAATGAAAAACTGTTTTTT. Full variable domain (outside the CDR3, taken from reference TRBV27 and TRBJ1-4): EAQVTQNPRYLITVTGKKLTVTCSQNMNHEYMSWYRQDPGLGLRQIYYSMNVEVTDKGDVPEGYKVSRKEKRNFPLILESPSPNQTSLYFCASSLGTGNEKLFFGSGTQLSVL.

V is TRBV9 and J is TRBJ2-7, with no clear D. CDR3 length equals 14 residues. Per germline, CDR1 SGDLS and CDR2 YYNGEE. The V and J ends lost 0 bases and 7 bases respectively, with 14 bases between them. The CDR3, as DNA: TGTGCCAGCAGCGTAGGAGGTAGTCCTGGGGAGCAGTACTTC. Its translation is CASSVGGSPGEQYF.

This clonotype was counted only a few times. The V call is TRBV30, the J call TRBJ2-1; 10 positions agree with TRBD1. This CDR3 is built from 14 residues. J was trimmed by 5 bases and V by 2 bases; bases with no gene match: 3. From germline, CDR1 is GTSNPN and CDR2 SVGIG (reference sequence). CDR3: CAWSWDRGDNEQFF. CDR3 DNA sequence: TGTGCCTGGAGTTGGGACAGGGGAGACAATGAGCAGTTCTTC.

This clonotype came up many times. The genes are TRBV5-1 and TRBJ2-3; 8 positions agree with TRBD2. The ends lost 0 bases at V and 4 bases at J; junction bases unmatched: 4. Germline loops: CDR1 SGHRS, CDR2 YFSETQ. The CDR3 has 15 residues. The CDR3 region is CASSLGSGGPDTQYF. The CDR3 DNA is TGCGCCAGCAGCTTGGGGTCGGGGGGGCCAGATACGCAGTATTTT.

This clonotype has a count of ten or more. CDR3 residues: CASSLTSGVTDTQYF. CDR3 DNA sequence: TGCGCCAGCAGCTTGACTAGCGGGGTCACAGATACGCAGTATTTT. The chain joins TRBV5-1 to TRBJ2-3; TRBD2 agrees at 10 bases. Germline trimming cut 1 base from V and 2 bases from J; bases unmatched to any gene: 1. This CDR3 region has 15 residues. CDR1 SGHRS and CDR2 YFSETQ come from the germline V gene.

The table lists this clonotype with a few counts. The CDR3 coding sequence is TGTGCCAGCAGCTTAGGGACTAGCGGGAGTTGGCAGTACTTC. This gives the protein CASSLGTSGSWQYF. The genes are TRBV7-2 and TRBJ2-7, with 13 bases that match TRBD2. Germline CDR1 reads SGHTA; CDR2 reads FQGNSA. V was pared by 1 base and J by 9 bases, with 3 bases of the junction left unmatched. The CDR3 runs to 14 residues. The whole variable domain, filled in from reference TRBV7-2 and TRBJ2-7, reads GAGVSQSPSNKVTEKGKDVELRCDPISGHTALYWYRQSLGQGLEFLIYFQGNSAPDKSGLPSDRFSAERTGGSVSTLTIQRTQQEDSAVYLCASSLGTSGSWQYFGPGTRLTVT.

Many counts were recorded for this clonotype. V usage is TRBV4-2 and J usage is TRBJ1-4; 7 positions agree with TRBD1. The CDR3 runs 15 residues. After removal of 3 bases from V and 8 bases from J, the junction contained 9 bases not matched to a gene. Germline values: CDR1 LGHNA, CDR2 YNFKEQ. The CDR3 region is CASSQDNRGEEKLFF. The CDR3 bases are TGTGCCAGCAGCCAGGATAACAGGGGAGAAGAAAAACTGTTTTTT.

This clonotype was observed a few times. This chain connects TRBV7-8 to TRBJ2-1, with 10 positions matching TRBD1. This CDR3 region has 14 residues. In germline, CDR1 is SGHVS, CDR2 FQNEAQ. V shed 7 bases and J 2 bases; nucleotides not matched to a gene: 2. CDR3 DNA sequence: TGTGCCAGCACCGGGACAGGGGCCTACAATGAGCAGTTCTTC. It yields the protein CASTGTGAYNEQFF.

The chain couples TRBV20-1 to TRBJ2-1, with 8 bases identical to TRBD2. Trimming took 0 bases from V and 2 from J; bases not matched to a gene: 6. The germline gives CDR1 DFQATT, CDR2 SNEGSKA (reference sequence). The CDR3 length is 16 residues. The CDR3 loop reads CSARDQSGSTYNEQFF. CDR3 DNA sequence: TGCAGTGCTAGAGATCAAAGCGGGAGTACCTACAATGAGCAGTTCTTC.

In its sample, this clonotype was seen many times. This chain uses TRBV28 with TRBJ2-3; the D gene is possibly TRBD1 (6 bases). V dropped 5 bases and J dropped 1 base, with 16 bases sitting between them. This CDR3 spans 16 amino acids. Germline V gives CDR1 MDHEN, CDR2 SYDVKM. The CDR3 is CASSPPRDKRTDTQYF. CDR3 bases: TGTGCCAGCAGTCCCCCAAGGGACAAACGCACAGATACGCAGTATTTT.

At least ten counts were recorded for this clonotype. The chain employs TRBV20-1 and TRBJ2-1, with D unclear. The V end lost 8 bases, the J end lost 4 bases, and 18 bases lay between the germline ends. This CDR3 contains 14 residues. Germline assignment: CDR1 DFQATT and CDR2 SNEGSKA (reference sequence). The CDR3 region is CSTHVPEVYNEQFF. The DNA for the CDR3 is TGCAGTACCCACGTCCCGGAAGTATACAATGAGCAGTTCTTC.

This clonotype was seen at least ten times. The rearrangement links TRBV27 to TRBJ2-2; D gene ambiguous. The CDR3 consists of 14 residues. CDR1 and CDR2 from the germline V gene are MNHEY and SMNVEV (reference sequence). Between the trimmed V and J ends, which lost 3 bases and 1 base, there was a span of 6 bases. In nucleotides, the CDR3 is TGTGCCAGCAGTTTGAAGGGGAACACCGGGGAGCTGTTTTTT. Amino acids: CASSLKGNTGELFF.

The chain combines TRBV10-3 with TRBJ2-5; 9 nucleotides align to TRBD2. The germline V gene has CDR1 ENHRY and CDR2 SYGVKD. The CDR3 runs to 15 residues. Trimming took 4 bases from V and 0 from J; bases not matched to a gene: 3. The CDR3 DNA is TGTGCCATCAGTGGGCGGGAGGGGTACCAAGAGACCCAGTACTTC. Translating gives CAISGREGYQETQYF.

This clonotype was detected many times. V and J are TRBV7-9 and TRBJ2-5; possibly TRBD2 for D (6 bases). CDR3 length: 15 residues. CDR1 is SEHNR and CDR2 is FQNEAQ in the germline V gene (reference sequence). V shed 4 bases and J shed 3 bases, with 15 bases lying between them. Here the CDR3 reads CASSSNRDSEETQYF. The CDR3 nucleotides read TGTGCCAGCAGCTCAAACCGGGACTCCGAAGAGACCCAGTACTTC.

V and J are TRBV12-3 or TRBV12-4 and TRBJ1-1, with 7 bases aligning to TRBD1. The CDR3 has 14 residues. With V trimmed by 5 bases and J by 4 bases, 7 bases remained unmatched. The CDR3 region is CASSLPRQGTEAFF. CDR3 bases: TGTGCCAGCAGTCTCCCGCGACAGGGCACTGAAGCTTTCTTT.